This is a list of T cell receptor beta chains from one sample in a study of spatial heterogeneity in lung cancer. One entry per CDR3 protein results from TCRdb running MiXCR on the 5' RACE reads. This sample yields about 27,000 distinct CDR3 sequences, of which under 8.5% are seen a single time; over 20% belongs to the top ten. Sequenced here: lung tumor tissue, sampled at surgery. All receptors come from a male donor with early-stage non-small cell lung cancer. The CDR3 runs from the conserved cysteine through the conserved F or W. The order of the fields is clone size, V gene, J gene, CDR3 length, D gene, CDR3 DNA, CDR3 protein. A D gene is named only where the DNA matches it firmly. Some rows mark clone size as missing; the rest say once, few, many or name a class of expanded clone.

many	TRBV3-1	TRBJ2-4	14	NA	TGTGCCAGCAGCTCCCCGGGACTGAAAAACATTCAGTACTTC	CASSSPGLKNIQYF
many	TRBV5-1	TRBJ2-7	14	TRBD1	TGCGCCAGCAGCGCGACAGGGGAGGTCTACGAGCAGTACTTC	CASSATGEVYEQYF
many	TRBV7-9	TRBJ1-6	15	NA	TGTGCCAGCAGCCCTCAGGGTGGTAATAATTCACCCCTCCACTTT	CASSPQGGNNSPLHF
many	TRBV6-2/TRBV6-3	TRBJ1-1	13	NA	TGTGCCAGCAGTTACGGCACCTCCACTGAAGCTTTCTTT	CASSYGTSTEAFF
many	TRBV5-1	TRBJ2-3	16	TRBD1	TGCGCCAGCAGCTTGGATGCAGGGGGCTCAGCAGATACGCAGTATTTT	CASSLDAGGSADTQYF
many	TRBV3-1	TRBJ1-1	13	TRBD1	TGTGCCAGCAGCCGTGACAGGGACACTGAAGCTTTCTTT	CASSRDRDTEAFF
many	TRBV2	TRBJ1-1	13	TRBD1	TGTGCCAGCAGAGTTTTGGGACAGACTGAAGCTTTCTTT	CASRVLGQTEAFF
NA	TRBV12-3/TRBV12-4	TRBJ2-1	15	TRBD2	TGTGCCAGCAGCAAAACTAGCGGGGGGGCCAATGAGCAGTTCTTC	CASSKTSGGANEQFF
many	TRBV20-1	TRBJ2-3	13	NA	TGCAGTGCGAGTCTTAGTGGCGCAGATACGCAGTATTTT	CSASLSGADTQYF
many	TRBV5-5	TRBJ2-1	15	NA	TGTGCCAGCAGCTTAGGAGGGTTCCTATACAATGAGCAGTTCTTC	CASSLGGFLYNEQFF
many	TRBV28	TRBJ1-2	13	NA	TGTGCCAGCAGTTTATGGGAAACTGGGGGCTACACCTTC	CASSLWETGGYTF
NA	TRBV6-1	TRBJ1-6	13	NA	TGTGCCAGCACCTATGACAGCAATTCACCCCTCCACTTT	CASTYDSNSPLHF
NA	TRBV7-6	TRBJ2-3	14	NA	TGTGCCAGCAGCTTGGCCCAACCTGCGGATACGCAGTATTTT	CASSLAQPADTQYF
many	TRBV7-2	TRBJ2-5	15	TRBD1	TGTGCCAGCAGCTTCGGACAGGGTAGAATGGAGACCCAGTACTTC	CASSFGQGRMETQYF
many	TRBV4-3	TRBJ2-5	17	NA	TGCGCCAGCAGCCAAGAAGGGAGGAGGGGTTATATGGAGACCCAGTACTTC	CASSQEGRRGYMETQYF
NA	TRBV18	TRBJ2-5	14	NA	TGTGCCAGCTCACCACCCGAGGGGCAAGAGACCCAGTACTTC	CASSPPEGQETQYF
many	TRBV7-2	TRBJ1-5	16	NA	TGTGCCAGCAGCTTAGGAGTCCCCTATAGCAATCAGCCCCAGCATTTT	CASSLGVPYSNQPQHF
many	TRBV4-1	TRBJ1-2	14	TRBD1	TGCGCCAGCAGGCCCAGACAGGGGGCTCGTGGCTACACCTTC	CASRPRQGARGYTF
many	TRBV20-1	TRBJ1-6	14	NA	TGCAGTGCTAGAGAGGCGGGGAGCAATTCACCCCTCCACTTT	CSAREAGSNSPLHF
many	TRBV28	TRBJ1-1	15	NA	TGTGCCAGCAGTCTTCAGGGAGCGTTGAAGACTGAAGCTTTCTTT	CASSLQGALKTEAFF
NA	TRBV7-2	TRBJ1-6	15	NA	TGTGCCAGCAGCTTGAGTGGACAGATGAATTCACCCCTCCACTTT	CASSLSGQMNSPLHF
once	TRBV28	TRBJ2-1	16	TRBD2	TGTGCCAGCAGTTTCTTCGGGGGGGCCGGACTAGATGAGCAGTTCTTC	CASSFFGGAGLDEQFF
many	TRBV25-1	TRBJ2-7	10	NA	TGTCGAGTTCGGGTCTGCGAGCAGTACTTC	CRVRVCEQYF
few	TRBV20-1	TRBJ2-7	15	NA	TGCAGTGCGACCTTCCGGGACATGGGGCTCAACGAGCAGTACTTC	CSATFRDMGLNEQYF
few	TRBV10-3	TRBJ1-2	9	NA	TGTGCCATTAACTATGGCTACACCTTC	CAINYGYTF
few	TRBV3-1	TRBJ2-5	13	NA	TGTGCCAGCAATAGGGGAACTCGAGAGACCCAGTACTTC	CASNRGTRETQYF
many	TRBV13	TRBJ2-1	12	NA	TGTGCCAGCAGTTCCGGGGGTAATGAGCAGTTCTTC	CASSSGGNEQFF
NA	TRBV5-6	TRBJ2-5	18	NA	TGTGCCAGCAGCTTGCTTAGACAACAGGGACCCCCGGTCAGTAACCAGTACTTC	CASSLLRQQGPPVSNQYF
many	TRBV28	TRBJ2-7	15	NA	TGTGCCAGCAGTTTGCCGTCAGGCTGGACCTACGAGCAGTACTTC	CASSLPSGWTYEQYF
few	TRBV27	TRBJ2-7	15	TRBD1	TGTGCCAGCAGAGTTCGGACAGGAGCCCCCGGCGAGCAGTACTTC	CASRVRTGAPGEQYF
few	TRBV4-2	TRBJ1-6	13	NA	TGTGCCAGCAGCCAGGGGAGGAATTCACCCCTCCACTTT	CASSQGRNSPLHF
few	TRBV2	TRBJ1-1	14	TRBD1	TGTGCCAGCAACCTTGACGGACAGGGGACTGAAGCTTTCTTT	CASNLDGQGTEAFF
many	TRBV3-1	TRBJ1-6	12	NA	TGTGCCAGCAGCCAAAATAGGCGGCGCCTCCACTTT	CASSQNRRRLHF
many	TRBV5-1	TRBJ1-1	14	NA	TGCGCCAGCAGCCTTGAGGGGGTCGGGACTGAAGCTTTCTTT	CASSLEGVGTEAFF
many	TRBV6-2/TRBV6-3	TRBJ1-1	15	NA	TGTGCCAGCCAAGACTTCCAACAATCGAGCACTGAAGCTTTCTTT	CASQDFQQSSTEAFF
few	TRBV2	TRBJ2-1	15	TRBD2	TGTGCCAGCAGTGAGGCGAGCGGGGGTATCAATGAGCAGTTCTTC	CASSEASGGINEQFF
few	TRBV14	TRBJ2-5	16	TRBD2	TGTGCCAGCAGCCCCTCCCGGACTAGCTTAAAGGAGACCCAGTACTTC	CASSPSRTSLKETQYF
few	TRBV9	TRBJ2-7	14	NA	TGTGCCAGCAGCGTATCTAGCGAGAGCTACGAGCAGTACTTC	CASSVSSESYEQYF
NA	TRBV28	TRBJ2-3	12	NA	TGTGCCAGCAGTCCCCCCATGGGGCTGCAGTATTTT	CASSPPMGLQYF
many	TRBV6-2/TRBV6-3	TRBJ1-1	13	NA	TGTGCCAGCAGCCCAACCCTCGGTACTGAAGCTTTCTTT	CASSPTLGTEAFF